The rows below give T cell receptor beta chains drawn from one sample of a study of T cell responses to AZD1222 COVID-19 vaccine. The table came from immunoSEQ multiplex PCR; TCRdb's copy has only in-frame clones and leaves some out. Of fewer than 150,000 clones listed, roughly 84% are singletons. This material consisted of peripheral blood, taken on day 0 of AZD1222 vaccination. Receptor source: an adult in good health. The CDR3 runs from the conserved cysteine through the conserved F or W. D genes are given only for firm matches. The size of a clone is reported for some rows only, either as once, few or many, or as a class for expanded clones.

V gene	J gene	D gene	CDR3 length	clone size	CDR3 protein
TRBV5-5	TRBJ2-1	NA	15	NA	CASSLGPTTHNEQFF
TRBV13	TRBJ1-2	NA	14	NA	CASSRTGGDYGYTF
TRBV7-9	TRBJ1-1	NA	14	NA	CASSLGQSNTEAFF
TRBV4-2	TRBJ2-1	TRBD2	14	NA	CASSRSGEGNEQFF
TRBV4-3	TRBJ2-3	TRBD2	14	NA	CATSSGGPTDTQYF
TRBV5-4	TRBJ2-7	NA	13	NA	CASSLGGGYEQYF
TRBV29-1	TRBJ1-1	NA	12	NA	CSVDLTGGKAFF
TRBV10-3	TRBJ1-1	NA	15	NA	CAISTPDGPNTEAFF
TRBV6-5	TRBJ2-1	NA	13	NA	CASTQSRGNEQFF
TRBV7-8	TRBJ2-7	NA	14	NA	CASSLTQDYYEQYF
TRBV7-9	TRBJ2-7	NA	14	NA	CASSIGGLRYEQYF
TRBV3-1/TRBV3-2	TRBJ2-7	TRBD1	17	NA	CASSQELRQGENYEQYF
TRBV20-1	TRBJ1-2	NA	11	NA	CSVMGDHGYTF
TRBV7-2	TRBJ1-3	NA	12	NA	CASSLGGDTIYF
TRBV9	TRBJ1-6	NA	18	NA	CASSVGRSVGSYNSPLHF
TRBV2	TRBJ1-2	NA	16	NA	CASSPKTGWSNYGYTF
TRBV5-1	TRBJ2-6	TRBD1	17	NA	CASSLAAGGSGANVLTF
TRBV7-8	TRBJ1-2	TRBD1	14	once	CASSLSRTGYGYTF
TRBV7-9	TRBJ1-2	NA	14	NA	CASSLRTVFYGYTF
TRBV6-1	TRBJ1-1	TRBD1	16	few	CASSGWGRGVNTEAFF
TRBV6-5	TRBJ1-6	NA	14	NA	CASRLEIGNSPLHF
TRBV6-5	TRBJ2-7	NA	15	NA	CASSYMEGVGYEQYF
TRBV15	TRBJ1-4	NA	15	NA	CATSRDRQGNEKLFF
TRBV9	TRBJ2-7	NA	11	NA	CASSLDREQYF
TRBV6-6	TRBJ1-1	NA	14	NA	CATIVGGVGTEAFF
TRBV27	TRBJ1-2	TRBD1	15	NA	CASMEHGTGGDGYTF
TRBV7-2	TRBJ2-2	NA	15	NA	CASSLVQSGRGELFF
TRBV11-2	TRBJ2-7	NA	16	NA	CASSLVYQGGSYEQYF
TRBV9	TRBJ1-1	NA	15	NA	CASSIRPGDGAEAFF
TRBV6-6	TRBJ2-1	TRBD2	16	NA	CASSPVGGGSYNEQFF
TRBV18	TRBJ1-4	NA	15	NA	CASSPEGHSNEKLFF
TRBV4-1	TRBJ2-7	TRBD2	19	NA	CASSQDPTFASGGAYEQYF
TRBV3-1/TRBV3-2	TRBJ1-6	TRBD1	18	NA	CASSLWTGGWGNNSPLHF
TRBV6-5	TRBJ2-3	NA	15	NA	CASSYAGRSTDTQYF
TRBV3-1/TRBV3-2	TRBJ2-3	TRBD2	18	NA	CASSSPLLAGGLTDTQYF
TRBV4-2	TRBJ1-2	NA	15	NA	CASSQGGRPNYGYTF
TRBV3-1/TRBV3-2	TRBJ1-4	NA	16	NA	CASSQPTGRLNEKLFF
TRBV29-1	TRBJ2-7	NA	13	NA	CSVGGHLTYEQYF
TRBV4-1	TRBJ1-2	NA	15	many	CASSQQSQGGYGYTF
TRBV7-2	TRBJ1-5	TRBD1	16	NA	CASSLDRGTYNQPQHF
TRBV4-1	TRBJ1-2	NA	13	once	CASSQSSLYGYTF
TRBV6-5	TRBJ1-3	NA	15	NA	CASSYSVFSGNTIYF
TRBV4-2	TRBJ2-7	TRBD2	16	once	CASSQDTLRGGDEQYF
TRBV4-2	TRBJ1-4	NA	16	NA	CASSQDHWGAGEKLFF
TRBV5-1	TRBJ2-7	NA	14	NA	CASSLDTGSYEQYF
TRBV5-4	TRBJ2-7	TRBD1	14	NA	CASSQGTGVGEQYF
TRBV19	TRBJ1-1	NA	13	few	CASRNRPDTEAFF
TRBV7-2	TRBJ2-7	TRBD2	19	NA	CASSPRASGTKLSSYEQYF
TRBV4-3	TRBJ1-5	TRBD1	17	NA	CASSQDPQGWSNQPQHF
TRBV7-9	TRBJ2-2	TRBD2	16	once	CASSNPGGYGSGELFF
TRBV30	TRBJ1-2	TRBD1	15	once	CAWSTGTGYLYGYTF
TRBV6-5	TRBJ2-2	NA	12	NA	CASRWGTGELFF
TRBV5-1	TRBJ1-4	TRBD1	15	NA	CASSRWTGEDEKLFF
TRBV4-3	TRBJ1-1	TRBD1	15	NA	CASSPGQGLNTEAFF
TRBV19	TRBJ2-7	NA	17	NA	CASSIIRGRGPSYEQYF
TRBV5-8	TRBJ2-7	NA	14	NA	CASSLRQGSNEQYF
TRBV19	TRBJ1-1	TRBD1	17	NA	CASSIDPTGWRETEAFF